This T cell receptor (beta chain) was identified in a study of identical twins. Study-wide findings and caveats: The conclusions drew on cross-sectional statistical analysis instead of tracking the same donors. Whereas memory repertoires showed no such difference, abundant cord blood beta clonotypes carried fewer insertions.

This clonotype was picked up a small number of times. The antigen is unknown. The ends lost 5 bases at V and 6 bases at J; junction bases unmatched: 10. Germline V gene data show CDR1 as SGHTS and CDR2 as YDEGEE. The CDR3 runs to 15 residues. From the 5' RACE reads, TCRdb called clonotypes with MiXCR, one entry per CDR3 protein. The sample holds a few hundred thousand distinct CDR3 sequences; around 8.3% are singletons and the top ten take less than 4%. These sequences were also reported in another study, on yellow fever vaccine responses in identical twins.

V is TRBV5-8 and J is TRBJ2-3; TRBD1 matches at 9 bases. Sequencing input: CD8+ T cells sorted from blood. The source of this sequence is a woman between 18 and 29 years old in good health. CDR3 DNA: TGTGCCAGCAGTGTCGCACAGGGGGCAGGGGATACGCAGTATTTT. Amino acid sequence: CASSVAQGAGDTQYF.